This passage covers 21 T cell receptor beta chains from one sample sequenced in a study of CD8 T cells in Susac syndrome. Reverse transcription of roughly 0.5 to 1 ug RNA was performed with random hexamers. TCRdb reanalysed the immunoSEQ multiplex PCR reads using MiXCR and keeps one entry per CDR3 protein. This sample yields under 200,000 distinct CDR3 sequences, of which around 90% are seen a single time; 0.087% belongs to the top ten. The specimen sequenced was CD4+ T cells from PBMCs. Receptor source: a human donor with Susac syndrome.

The chain links TRBV6-1 to TRBJ2-3; TRBD1 matches 9 bases. V was pared by 5 bases and J by 0 bases, with 6 bases of the junction left unmatched. From germline, CDR1 is MNHNS and CDR2 SASEGT. The CDR3 has 16 residues. The CDR3 loop is CASSRGQGLSTDTQYF. The CDR3 nucleotides read TGTGCCAGCAGTCGCGGACAGGGGCTTAGCACAGATACGCAGTATTTT.

J is TRBJ2-7 and V is TRBV3-1; maybe TRBD1 (6 bases). Germline V gene sequence: CDR1 LGHDT, CDR2 YNNKEL (reference sequence). Trimming stripped 2 bases from V and 2 bases from J, with 16 bases between. The CDR3 sequence is 16 residues long. CDR3 in amino acids: CASSQFWSRGTYEQYF. Here the CDR3 DNA reads TGTGCCAGCAGCCAATTTTGGTCCAGGGGAACCTACGAGCAGTACTTC.

This clonotype appeared a single time. The chain recombines TRBV5-1 with TRBJ2-1, with TRBD1 as a possible D gene (5 bases). The CDR3 runs 15 residues. CDR1 and CDR2 from the germline V gene are SGHRS and YFSETQ. V dropped 4 bases and J dropped 4 bases, with 15 bases sitting between them. CDR3 DNA sequence: TGCGCCAGCAGCGGAAAACAGGATCTATACAATGAGCAGTTCTTC. It codes for CASSGKQDLYNEQFF.

This clonotype was picked up a small number of times. The chain couples TRBV27 to TRBJ2-2; TRBD2 aligns across 12 bases. This CDR3 has 15 amino acids. Germline V lookup: CDR1 MNHEY, CDR2 SMNVEV (reference sequence). The trim removed 5 bases at V and 5 bases at J, leaving 3 bases unmatched. The CDR3 spells CASSPGLAGTGELFF. The CDR3 DNA reads TGTGCCAGCAGTCCCGGACTAGCGGGGACCGGGGAGCTGTTTTTT.

This clonotype was observed a single time. The V call is TRBV6-1, the J call TRBJ2-7; D gene uncertain. Germline-derived CDR1 and CDR2 are MNHNS and SASEGT. The CDR3 is 16 residues long. Trimming removed 0 bases from V and 1 base from J, with 13 bases in between. The CDR3 DNA reads as TGTGCCAGCAGTGAAGCAGGGCAGCGTGGGTCCTACGAGCAGTACTTC. Protein sequence: CASSEAGQRGSYEQYF.

CDR3 residues: CSATQETQYF. CDR3 bases: TGCAGTGCTACCCAAGAGACCCAGTACTTC. This rearrangement joins TRBV20-1 to TRBJ2-5; D uncertain. Trimming left V 4 bases short and J 1 base short, with 1 base between. Germline CDR1 reads DFQATT; CDR2 reads SNEGSKA (reference sequence). This CDR3 region has 10 residues.

J is TRBJ2-4 and V is TRBV6-1; tentatively, D is TRBD1 (5 bases). Per germline, CDR1 MNHNS and CDR2 SASEGT. Trimming shortened V by 8 bases and J by 0 bases, and 11 bases separated the two germline ends. The CDR3 extends over 14 amino acids. CDR3 amino acids: CASQTGLAKNIQYF. CDR3 bases: TGTGCCAGCCAAACAGGATTAGCCAAAAACATTCAGTACTTC.

V is TRBV20-1 and J is TRBJ1-2; 7 positions agree with TRBD1. This CDR3 spans 17 amino acids. V dropped 1 base and J dropped 10; count of bases not matched to a gene: 21. CDR1 DFQATT and CDR2 SNEGSKA come from the germline V gene (reference sequence). The CDR3 region has the DNA TGCAGTGCTAGAGGTCAGGGAGCGACAGGGAGTTCGGGGGACTACACCTTC. This gives the protein CSARGQGATGSSGDYTF.

This clonotype was counted once. The chain combines TRBV6-5 with TRBJ1-5; D unclear. Germline V CDR1 and CDR2: MNHEY, SVGAGI. This CDR3 region has 16 residues. The V end was cut by 4 bases, the J end by 0 bases, with 13 bases between. The CDR3 DNA reads as TGTGCCAGCAGTTCATCCCGCGGGAATAGCAATCAGCCCCAGCATTTT. As protein: CASSSSRGNSNQPQHF.

This chain joins TRBV10-3 and TRBJ2-3, with D uncertain. The CDR3 contains 12 residues. The V gene lost 0 bases and the J gene lost 5 bases, with 3 bases spanning the gap. Germline values: CDR1 ENHRY, CDR2 SYGVKD. The CDR3 reads CAISESVDTQYF. CDR3 DNA: TGTGCCATCAGTGAGTCGGTAGATACGCAGTATTTT.

V and J are TRBV6-5 and TRBJ2-3; tentatively, D is TRBD1 (6 bases). The CDR3 has 16 residues. CDR1 is MNHEY and CDR2 is SVGAGI in the germline V gene. V was pared by 5 bases and J by 5 bases, with 20 bases between. Here the CDR3 DNA reads TGTGCCAGCAGTCTATCGCCGGGGACATTGGGAGATACGCAGTATTTT. Translation gives CASSLSPGTLGDTQYF.

The genes are TRBV19 and TRBJ2-2, with D maybe TRBD2 (6 bases). The CDR3 sequence is 15 residues long. V gave up 6 bases and J gave up 3 bases, with 14 bases separating them. Germline assignment: CDR1 LNHDA and CDR2 SQIVND (reference sequence). CDR3 coding DNA: TGTGCCAGTAGGAAGGGGAGGATGGACACCGGGGAGCTGTTTTTT. Translating it yields CASRKGRMDTGELFF.

This clonotype was counted a few times. This chain uses TRBV5-1 with TRBJ2-7; no definite D call. V shed 0 bases and J shed 0 bases, with 10 bases lying between them. The CDR3 spans 15 residues. CDR1 is SGHRS, CDR2 YFSETQ, per germline. CDR3 sequence: CASSLEPVSSYEQYF. CDR3 in DNA: TGCGCCAGCAGCTTGGAGCCAGTGAGCTCCTACGAGCAGTACTTC.

V gene TRBV19 combines with J gene TRBJ2-7; 9 bases are a match to TRBD1. The V gene end was trimmed by 2 bases and the J gene end by 4 bases; junction bases not matched to a gene: 3. Per germline, CDR1 LNHDA and CDR2 SQIVND (reference sequence). CDR3 length equals 14 residues. CDR3 loop: CASSIQDRGYEQYF. The CDR3 DNA is TGTGCCAGTAGTATACAGGACAGGGGTTACGAGCAGTACTTC.

The chain joins TRBV7-3 to TRBJ2-1; 9 bases are shared with TRBD2. From germline, CDR1 is SGHTA and CDR2 FQGTGA. The ends lost 9 bases at V and 3 bases at J; junction bases unmatched: 6. There are 14 residues in the CDR3. In nucleotides, the CDR3 is TGTGCCAGTTCAAGCGGGGGGAACTACAATGAGCAGTTCTTC. It encodes CASSSGGNYNEQFF.

This clonotype was seen more than once but under ten times. The rearrangement uses TRBV11-2 and TRBJ2-6, with D tentatively TRBD1 or TRBD2 (6 bases each). The CDR3 has 14 amino acids. CDR1 and CDR2 (germline): SGHAT, FQNNGV. V shed 11 bases and J shed 0 bases, with 11 bases lying between them. The CDR3 reads CAWGALSGANVLTF. The CDR3 nucleotides are TGTGCCTGGGGGGCGCTCTCTGGGGCCAACGTCCTGACTTTC.

This clonotype showed up just a few times. The CDR3 DNA reads as TGTGCCAGCAGTCCCAACGTGGGCAGAAGGCAGTTCTTC. Translated: CASSPNVGRRQFF. This chain joins TRBV6-1 and TRBJ2-1; no firm D call. This CDR3 is built from 13 residues. CDR1 is MNHNS, CDR2 SASEGT, per germline. V lost 5 bases, J lost 12 bases, and 17 bases lay in between.

The chain couples TRBV5-1 to TRBJ2-3, with 10 positions matching TRBD2. The CDR3 contains 16 residues. Germline V gene sequence: CDR1 SGHRS, CDR2 YFSETQ. V gave up 0 bases and J gave up 4 bases; unmatched junction bases: 5. CDR3 bases: TGCGCCAGCAGCTTGGGGCTAGCGGGAGTGGCAGATACGCAGTATTTT. It specifies CASSLGLAGVADTQYF.

This chain uses TRBV6-6 with TRBJ2-3, with 7 bases lining up with TRBD2. CDR1 is MNHNY and CDR2 is SVGAGI in the germline V gene (reference sequence). V dropped 6 bases and J dropped 6; count of bases not matched to a gene: 0. The CDR3 contains 11 residues. The DNA for the CDR3 is TGTGCCAGCAGGGGAGGGGATACGCAGTATTTT. It translates to CASRGGDTQYF.

V is TRBV27 and J is TRBJ1-2; 7 bases are shared with TRBD1. The germline V gene encodes CDR1 MNHEY and CDR2 SMNVEV (reference sequence). The CDR3 is 15 residues long. The V gene end was trimmed by 8 bases and the J gene end by 5 bases; junction bases not matched to a gene: 14. CDR3 DNA sequence: TGTGCCAGCTCAAGGACATGGGACAGTTCATATGGCTACACCTTC. This sequence encodes CASSRTWDSSYGYTF.

This chain connects TRBV4-2 to TRBJ2-5, with TRBD2 matching over 7 bases. Per the germline V gene, CDR1 is LGHNA and CDR2 is YNFKEQ. The length of the CDR3 is 13 residues. The CDR3 nucleotides read TGTGCGTCACGCCCTACGGGGGGAGAGACCCAGTACTTC. Translation gives CASRPTGGETQYF.